The rows below give T cell receptor beta chains drawn from one sample of a study of T-cell reconstitution after alpha-beta-depleted transplantation in children. TCRdb reprocessed the PCR reads with MiXCR, giving one entry per CDR3 protein. The data hold about 200,000 distinct CDR3 sequences, with roughly 15% observed a single time. Material: PBMCs from the stem cell graft donor, obtained from the stem cell graft. These receptors were collected from a human donor who donated a stem cell graft to a child with acute lymphoblastic leukemia. Each CDR3 is given with its conserved first and last residue. The D gene is left open where the match is weak. Size is stated for part of the rows, as once, few or many counts, or as a class when the clone is expanded.

TRBV27	TRBJ1-1	many	NA	14	TGTGCCAGCAGTTACAGGGAGGCGGACACTGAAGCTTTCTTT	CASSYREADTEAFF
TRBV7-8	TRBJ2-1	many	TRBD2	15	TGTGCCAGCAGCACCCGGACTAGCTTCTACAATGAGCAGTTCTTC	CASSTRTSFYNEQFF
TRBV5-4	TRBJ1-2	many	NA	13	TGTGCCAGCAGCGTAAAGGACAGTCTACCCTACACCTTC	CASSVKDSLPYTF
TRBV15	TRBJ2-1	many	TRBD1	17	TGTGCCACCAGCAAAAAAAAGGGGGCGTCCTCCTACAATGAGCAGTTCTTC	CATSKKKGASSYNEQFF
TRBV10-3	TRBJ2-3	many	NA	13	TGTGCCATCAGAAGACAGAGCACAGATACGCAGTATTTT	CAIRRQSTDTQYF
TRBV5-1	TRBJ1-1	few	NA	15	TGCGCCAGCAGCTTGAACATGAACGCGAACACTGAAGCTTTCTTT	CASSLNMNANTEAFF
TRBV6-5	TRBJ2-1	NA	NA	18	TGTGCCAGCAGTCACGGGGCCTTATCCGGAAGGTCCTACAATGAGCAGTTCTTC	CASSHGALSGRSYNEQFF
TRBV29-1	TRBJ2-1	many	NA	14	TGCAGCGTTGACGATCTAGTGAGGGGTAATGAGCAGTTCTTC	CSVDDLVRGNEQFF
TRBV5-1	TRBJ1-1	many	NA	13	TGCGCCAGCAGCATTGGTATGAACACTGAAGCTTTCTTT	CASSIGMNTEAFF
TRBV20-1	TRBJ2-2	many	NA	15	TGCAGTGCTACCCAGGGGCTGAGGAACACCGGGGAGCTGTTTTTT	CSATQGLRNTGELFF
TRBV12-3/TRBV12-4	TRBJ2-7	few	NA	13	TGTGCCAGCAAACGTGTAGGAGGCTACGAGCAGTACTTC	CASKRVGGYEQYF